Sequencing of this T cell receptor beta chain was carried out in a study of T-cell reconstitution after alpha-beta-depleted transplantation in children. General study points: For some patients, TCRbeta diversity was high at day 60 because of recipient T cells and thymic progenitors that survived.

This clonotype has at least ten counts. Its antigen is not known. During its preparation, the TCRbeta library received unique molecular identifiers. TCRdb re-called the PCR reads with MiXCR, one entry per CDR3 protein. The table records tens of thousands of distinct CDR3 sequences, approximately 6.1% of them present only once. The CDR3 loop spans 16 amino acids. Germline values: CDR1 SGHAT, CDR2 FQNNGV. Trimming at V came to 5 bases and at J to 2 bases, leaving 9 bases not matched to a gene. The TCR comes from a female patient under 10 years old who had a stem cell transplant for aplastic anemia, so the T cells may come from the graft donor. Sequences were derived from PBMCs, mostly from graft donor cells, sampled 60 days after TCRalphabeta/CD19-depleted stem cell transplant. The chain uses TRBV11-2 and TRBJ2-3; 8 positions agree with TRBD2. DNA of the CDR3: TGTGCCAGCAGCCCCCGGGGGGGACTTTCCACAGATACGCAGTATTTT. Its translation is CASSPRGGLSTDTQYF.